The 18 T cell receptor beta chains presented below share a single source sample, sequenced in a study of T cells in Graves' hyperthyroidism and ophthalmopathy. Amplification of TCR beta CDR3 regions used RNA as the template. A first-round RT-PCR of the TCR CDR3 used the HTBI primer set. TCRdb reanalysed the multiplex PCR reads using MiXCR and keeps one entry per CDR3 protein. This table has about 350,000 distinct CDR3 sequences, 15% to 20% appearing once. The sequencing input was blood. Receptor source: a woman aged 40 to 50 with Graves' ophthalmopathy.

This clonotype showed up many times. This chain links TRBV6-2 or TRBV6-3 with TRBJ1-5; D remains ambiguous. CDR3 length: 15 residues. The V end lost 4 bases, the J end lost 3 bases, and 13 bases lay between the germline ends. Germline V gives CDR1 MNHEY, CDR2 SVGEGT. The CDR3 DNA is TGTGCCAGCAGTTTGTATGCAGTGATCAATCAGCCCCAGCATTTT. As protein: CASSLYAVINQPQHF.

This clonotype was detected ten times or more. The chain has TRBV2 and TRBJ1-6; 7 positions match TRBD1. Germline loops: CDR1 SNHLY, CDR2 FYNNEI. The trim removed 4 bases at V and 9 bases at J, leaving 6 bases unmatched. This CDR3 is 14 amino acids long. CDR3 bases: TGTGCCAGCAGTGGACAGGGAGAGACTTCACCCCTCCACTTT. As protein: CASSGQGETSPLHF. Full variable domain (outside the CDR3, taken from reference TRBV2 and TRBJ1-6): EPEVTQTPSHQVTQMGQEVILRCVPISNHLYFYWYRQILGQKVEFLVSFYNNEISEKSEIFDDQFSVERPDGSNFTLKIRSTKLEDSAMYFCASSGQGETSPLHFGNGTRLTVT.

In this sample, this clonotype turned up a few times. CDR3 sequence (DNA): TGTGCCAGCAGTTACTCCGGTAGTGGGGAGCTGTTTTTT. This codes for CASSYSGSGELFF. The chain couples TRBV6-5 to TRBJ2-2, with D hard to call. Germline V gene data show CDR1 as MNHEY and CDR2 as SVGAGI. This CDR3 is built from 13 residues. V lost 0 bases and J 8 bases, leaving 7 bases between the germline ends.

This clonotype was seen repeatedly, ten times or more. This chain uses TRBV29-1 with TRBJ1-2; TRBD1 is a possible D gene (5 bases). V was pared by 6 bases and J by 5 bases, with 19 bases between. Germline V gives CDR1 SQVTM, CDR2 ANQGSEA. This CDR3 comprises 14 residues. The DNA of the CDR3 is TGCAGCGTAGCGGCCGGGACGCCGTGGTATGGCTACACCTTC. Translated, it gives CSVAAGTPWYGYTF.

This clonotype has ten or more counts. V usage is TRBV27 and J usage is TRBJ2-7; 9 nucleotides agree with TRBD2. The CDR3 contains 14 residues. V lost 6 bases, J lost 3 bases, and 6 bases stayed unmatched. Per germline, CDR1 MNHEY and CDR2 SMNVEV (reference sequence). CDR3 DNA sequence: TGTGCCAGCAGCCTTAGCGGGAGTGTCTACGAGCAGTACTTC. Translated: CASSLSGSVYEQYF.

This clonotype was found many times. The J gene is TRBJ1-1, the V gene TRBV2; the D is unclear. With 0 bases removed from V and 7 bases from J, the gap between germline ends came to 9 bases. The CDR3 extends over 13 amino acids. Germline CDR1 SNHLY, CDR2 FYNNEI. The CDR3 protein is CASSEAEGSEAFF. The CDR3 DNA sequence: TGTGCCAGCAGTGAAGCGGAAGGTAGTGAAGCTTTCTTT.

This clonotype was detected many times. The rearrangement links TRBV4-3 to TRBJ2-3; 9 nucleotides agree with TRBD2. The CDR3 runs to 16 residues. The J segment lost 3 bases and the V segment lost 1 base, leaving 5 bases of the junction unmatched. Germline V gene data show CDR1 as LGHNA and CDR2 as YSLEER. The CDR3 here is CASSQVAGEGTDTQYF. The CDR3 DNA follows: TGCGCCAGCAGCCAAGTAGCGGGAGAGGGGACAGATACGCAGTATTTT.

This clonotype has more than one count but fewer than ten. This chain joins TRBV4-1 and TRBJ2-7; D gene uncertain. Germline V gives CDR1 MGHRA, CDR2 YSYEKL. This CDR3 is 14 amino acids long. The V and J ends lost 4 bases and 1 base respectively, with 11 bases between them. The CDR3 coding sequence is TGCGCCAGCAGCCGAACCTGGGGATCCTACGAGCAGTACTTC. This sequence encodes CASSRTWGSYEQYF.

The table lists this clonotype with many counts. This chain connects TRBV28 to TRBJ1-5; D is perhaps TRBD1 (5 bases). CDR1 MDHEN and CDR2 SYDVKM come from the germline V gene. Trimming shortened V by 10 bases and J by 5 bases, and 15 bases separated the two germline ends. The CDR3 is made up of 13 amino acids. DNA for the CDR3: TGTGCCAACAGCGGAGGGGACGATCAGCCCCAGCATTTT. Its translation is CANSGGDDQPQHF.

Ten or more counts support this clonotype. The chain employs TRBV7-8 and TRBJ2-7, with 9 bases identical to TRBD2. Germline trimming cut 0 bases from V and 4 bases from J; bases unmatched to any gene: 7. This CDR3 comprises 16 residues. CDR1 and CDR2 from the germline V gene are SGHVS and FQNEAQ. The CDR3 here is CASSLAGGRAEYEQYF. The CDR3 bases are TGTGCCAGCAGCTTAGCTGGCGGGAGGGCCGAGTACGAGCAGTACTTC.

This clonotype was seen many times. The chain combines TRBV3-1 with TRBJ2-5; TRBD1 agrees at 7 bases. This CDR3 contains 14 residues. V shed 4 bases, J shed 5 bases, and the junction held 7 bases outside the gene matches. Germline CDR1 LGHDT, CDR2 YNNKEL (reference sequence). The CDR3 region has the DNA TGTGCCAGCAGCCTATCGACAGGGACGGAGACCCAGTACTTC. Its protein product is CASSLSTGTETQYF.

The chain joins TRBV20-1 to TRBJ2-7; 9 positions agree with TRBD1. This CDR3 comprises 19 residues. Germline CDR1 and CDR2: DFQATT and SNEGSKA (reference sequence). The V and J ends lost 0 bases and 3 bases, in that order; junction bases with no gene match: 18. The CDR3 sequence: CSARDLFGQGSRGYYEQYF. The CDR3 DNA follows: TGCAGTGCTAGAGACCTATTCGGACAGGGGAGCCGAGGGTACTACGAGCAGTACTTC.

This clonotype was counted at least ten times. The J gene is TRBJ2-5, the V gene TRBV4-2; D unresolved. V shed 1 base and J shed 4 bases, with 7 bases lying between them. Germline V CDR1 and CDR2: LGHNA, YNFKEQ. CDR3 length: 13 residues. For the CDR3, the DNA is TGTGCCAGCAGCCAAGTTATAGGAGAGACCCAGTACTTC. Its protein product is CASSQVIGETQYF.

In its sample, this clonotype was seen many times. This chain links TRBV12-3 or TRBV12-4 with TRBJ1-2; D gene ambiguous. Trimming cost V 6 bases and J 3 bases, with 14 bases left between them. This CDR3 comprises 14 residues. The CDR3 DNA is TGTGCCAGCAGGTCCGGGCCGCTGGACTATGGCTACACCTTC. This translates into CASRSGPLDYGYTF.

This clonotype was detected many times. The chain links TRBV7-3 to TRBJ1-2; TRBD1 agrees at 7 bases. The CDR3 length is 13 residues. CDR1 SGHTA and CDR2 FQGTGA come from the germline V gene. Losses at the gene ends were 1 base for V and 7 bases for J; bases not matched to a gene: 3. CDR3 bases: TGTGCCAGCAGCTTAAGACAGGGAAGTGGCTACACCTTC. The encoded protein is CASSLRQGSGYTF.

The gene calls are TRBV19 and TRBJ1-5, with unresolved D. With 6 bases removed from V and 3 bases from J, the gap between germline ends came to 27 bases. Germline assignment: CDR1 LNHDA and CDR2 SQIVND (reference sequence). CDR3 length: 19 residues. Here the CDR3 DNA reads TGTGCCAGTAGCACGTTCAGACCGTCCACCAACTTGATCAATCAGCCCCAGCATTTT. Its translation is CASSTFRPSTNLINQPQHF.

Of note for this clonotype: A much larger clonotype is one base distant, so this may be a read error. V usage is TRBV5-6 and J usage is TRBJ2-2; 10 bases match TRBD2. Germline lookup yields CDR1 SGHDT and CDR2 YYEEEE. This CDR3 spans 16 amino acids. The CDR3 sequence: CAISLLAGGDTGELFF. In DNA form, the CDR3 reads TGTGCCATCAGCTTGTTAGCGGGAGGCGACACCGGGGAGCTGTTTTTT.

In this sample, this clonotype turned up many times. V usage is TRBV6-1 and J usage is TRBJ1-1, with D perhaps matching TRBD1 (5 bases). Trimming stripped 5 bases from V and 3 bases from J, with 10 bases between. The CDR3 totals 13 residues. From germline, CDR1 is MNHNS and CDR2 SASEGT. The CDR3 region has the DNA TGTGCCAGCAGTCCTGGACACCACACTGAAGCTTTCTTT. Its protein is CASSPGHHTEAFF.